This T cell receptor beta chain was found in a study of beta chain features in type 1 diabetes. On the study more broadly: Over all samples combined, about 99,000,000 sorted cells were examined.

There are 15 residues in the CDR3. V was clipped by 3 bases and J by 6 bases; unmatched bases: 6. Germline CDR1 is SGHVS and CDR2 is FQNEAQ. Expressed TCRB transcripts were sequenced because the entire RNA isolate underwent reverse transcription. The repertoire was sequenced with immunoSEQ multiplex PCR; TCRdb's copy has only in-frame clones and lacks some. The table has 900,000 or so clones, 17% seen once. Sequenced input: naive CD4+ T cells from blood. The rearrangement links TRBV7-8 to TRBJ2-3, with 10 positions matching TRBD2. This clonotype was obtained from a woman aged 18-30 years in good health. CDR3 sequence (DNA): TGTGCCAGCAGCTTGAGGACTAGCGGCCAGGATACGCAGTATTTT. It encodes CASSLRTSGQDTQYF.